These 7 T cell receptor beta chains share one sample of origin, sequenced in a study of blood T cell repertoires in COVID-19. Assay: immunoSEQ multiplex PCR; the TCRdb copy retains only in-frame clones and omits some. The data show some 270,000 clones, 80% to 85% seen once. Sequencing was done on a sample of PBMCs or T cells enriched from blood (not recorded which). The origin of the receptors is a man in his fifties who had recovered from COVID-19.

The genes are TRBV6-5 and TRBJ2-5, with D uncertain. V gave up 2 bases and J gave up 5 bases, with 9 bases separating them. Germline lookup yields CDR1 MNHEY and CDR2 SVGAGI. This CDR3 region has 13 residues. CDR3 sequence reads: CASSYGPAETQYF. DNA of the CDR3: TGTGCCAGCAGTTACGGGCCTGCTGAGACCCAGTACTTC.

V and J are TRBV4-2 and TRBJ1-2, with D maybe TRBD1 (6 bases). CDR1 and CDR2 (germline): LGHNA, YNFKEQ. Trimming removed 0 bases at V and 8 bases at J, with 19 bases between. The CDR3 extends over 16 amino acids. The DNA for the CDR3 is TGTGCCAGCAGCCAAGATAATACAGGGAGAGAAGGAGGCTACACCTTC. This sequence encodes CASSQDNTGREGGYTF.

The chain is built from TRBV19 and TRBJ2-5; D not resolved. The CDR3 covers 12 residues. V was pared by 7 bases and J by 7 bases, with 13 bases between. Germline assignment: CDR1 LNHDA and CDR2 SQIVND (reference sequence). The CDR3 protein is CASMVIERTQYF. The CDR3 bases are TGTGCCAGTATGGTCATTGAGAGGACCCAGTACTTC.

This clone has just one count. The rearrangement uses TRBV7-3 and TRBJ2-1; 12 bases are shared with TRBD2. Trimming took 4 bases from V and 12 from J; bases not matched to a gene: 4. This CDR3 has 13 amino acids. Germline values: CDR1 SGHTA, CDR2 FQGTGA. The DNA of the CDR3 is TGTGCCAGCAGCTCTCTAGCGGGAGGGGGGCAGTTCTTC. It is translated as CASSSLAGGGQFF.

This clone appeared a single time. The genes are TRBV5-4 and TRBJ1-6; 8 nucleotides align to TRBD1. This CDR3 is 14 amino acids long. The ends lost 3 bases at V and 8 bases at J; junction bases unmatched: 4. Germline V gene data show CDR1 as SGHNT and CDR2 as YYREEE (reference sequence). The CDR3 sequence is CASSSPGGDSPLHF. The CDR3 DNA is TGTGCCAGCAGCTCCCCAGGGGGCGATTCACCCCTCCACTTT.

V usage is TRBV21-1 and J usage is TRBJ1-3; the table's D call TRBD1 went unverified against the DNA. TRBV21-1 is assigned pseudogene status. The CDR3 extends over 12 amino acids. Here the CDR3 reads CASSFTAYTIYF. The CDR3 DNA reads as TGTGCCAGCAGTTTTACAGCCTACACCATATATTTT.

This chain connects TRBV7-2 to TRBJ2-7; TRBD1 matches 10 bases. Trimming cost V 4 bases and J 6 bases; bases outside gene matches: 3. Germline loops: CDR1 SGHTA, CDR2 FQGNSA. The CDR3 loop spans 13 amino acids. The chain's CDR3 is CASSYDRGREQYF. Written as DNA, the CDR3 is TGTGCCAGCAGCTACGACAGGGGGCGCGAGCAGTACTTC.